These 19 T cell receptor beta chains originate from one sample sequenced in a study of STAT5B mutations in CD4+ large granular lymphocyte leukemia. Here immunoSEQ multiplex PCR was the method, and the copy in TCRdb shows in-frame clones only, minus some. Of under 40,000 clones detected, around four fifths appear once; the ten largest clones hold 2.5%. Sequenced sample: CD4+ T cells from blood buffy coats. The source is a human donor in good health.

The chain joins TRBV6-6 to TRBJ2-1; TRBD2 matches 10 bases. The germline CDR1 and CDR2 sequences are MNHNY and SVGAGI (reference sequence). The J segment lost 9 bases and the V segment lost 6 bases, leaving 5 bases of the junction unmatched. The CDR3 has 13 residues. This CDR3 is CASSGTSVGEQFF. The CDR3 nucleotides are TGTGCCAGCAGCGGGACTAGCGTGGGTGAGCAGTTCTTC.

The J gene is TRBJ2-2, the V gene TRBV30, with 7 bases fitting TRBD1. The CDR3 runs to 13 residues. After removal of 3 bases from V and 4 bases from J, the junction contained 2 bases not matched to a gene. CDR1 is GTSNPN and CDR2 is SVGIG in the germline V gene (reference sequence). CDR3 loop: CAWRTGFTGELFF. CDR3 sequence (DNA): TGTGCCTGGAGGACAGGGTTCACCGGGGAGCTGTTTTTT.

The chain combines TRBV5-6 with TRBJ2-7, with 7 bases identical to TRBD1. The germline V gene has CDR1 SGHDT and CDR2 YYEEEE. V was pared by 5 bases and J by 11 bases, with 7 bases of the junction left unmatched. This CDR3 spans 11 amino acids. DNA for the CDR3: TGTGCCAGCAGGAGTCCGGGACAGAAGTACTTC. Residues: CASRSPGQKYF.

The chain carries TRBV7-2 and TRBJ2-5; 7 nucleotides align to TRBD1. Per germline, CDR1 SGHTA and CDR2 FQGNSA. After removal of 0 bases from V and 5 bases from J, the junction contained 12 bases not matched to a gene. The CDR3 consists of 17 residues. This CDR3 reads CASSLARQGPRWETQYF. CDR3 nucleotides: TGTGCCAGCAGCTTAGCTAGACAGGGACCGAGGTGGGAGACCCAGTACTTC.

The genes are TRBV28 and TRBJ2-1; 9 bases line up with TRBD2. The CDR3 spans 16 residues. Germline V CDR1 and CDR2: MDHEN, SYDVKM. The V segment lost 5 bases and the J segment 1 base; nucleotides outside the gene matches: 6. DNA for the CDR3: TGTGCCAGCAGTCCGGCGGGGGGGCCTTCCTACAATGAGCAGTTCTTC. Protein sequence: CASSPAGGPSYNEQFF.

The gene calls are TRBV5-8 and TRBJ2-5, with D perhaps matching TRBD2 (5 bases). Germline V gives CDR1 SGHTS, CDR2 YDEGEE. Trimming pared 2 bases from V and 5 bases from J, leaving 10 bases between. The CDR3 length is 13 residues. DNA for the CDR3: TGTGCCAGCAGCTTTGGGAGCTGGGAGACCCAGTACTTC. Residues: CASSFGSWETQYF.

A few counts support this clone. The J gene is TRBJ1-5, the V gene TRBV4-1, with 8 bases fitting TRBD1. The germline V gene has CDR1 MGHRA and CDR2 YSYEKL. The CDR3 extends over 15 amino acids. The V and J ends lost 1 base and 5 bases, in that order; junction bases with no gene match: 4. The CDR3 sequence: CASSQGQGIYQPQHF. In DNA, the CDR3 is TGCGCCAGCAGCCAAGGACAGGGGATTTATCAGCCCCAGCATTTT.

The V call is TRBV29-1, the J call TRBJ1-3; TRBD1 matches 8 bases. CDR3 size: 13 residues. CDR1 is SQVTM and CDR2 is ANQGSEA in the germline V gene. The trim removed 7 bases at V and 3 bases at J, leaving 5 bases unmatched. CDR3 in DNA: TGCAGCGCCATAGGACAGGGTGGAAACACCATATATTTT. Encoded protein: CSAIGQGGNTIYF.

The genes are TRBV19 and TRBJ2-1; 9 bases match TRBD2. Germline-derived CDR1 and CDR2 are LNHDA and SQIVND (reference sequence). Germline trimming cut 4 bases from V and 8 bases from J; bases unmatched to any gene: 9. The CDR3 sequence is 15 residues long. The CDR3 DNA is TGTGCCAGTAGTACGCGGGGGGGCCAAGGTCATGAGCAGTTCTTC. It is translated as CASSTRGGQGHEQFF.

The gene calls are TRBV18 and TRBJ1-1; TRBD1 might be the D (5 bases). Germline CDR1 reads KGHSH; CDR2 reads LQKENI. Trimming cost V 2 bases and J 5 bases, with 24 bases left between them. This CDR3 comprises 18 residues. CDR3 amino acids: CASSPNHEPSGRGTEAFF. DNA for the CDR3: TGTGCCAGCTCACCAAACCACGAGCCCTCGGGGCGCGGAACTGAAGCTTTCTTT.

This chain uses TRBV10-3 with TRBJ1-2, with TRBD1 identical over 7 bases. This CDR3 is built from 13 residues. Trimming cost V 8 bases and J 3 bases; bases outside gene matches: 6. CDR1 and CDR2 (germline): ENHRY, SYGVKD. The CDR3 protein is CAIASGTDYGYTF. CDR3 in DNA: TGTGCCATCGCTTCCGGGACAGACTATGGCTACACCTTC.

The V call is TRBV19, the J call TRBJ1-2; possibly TRBD1 for D (5 bases). The CDR3 totals 15 residues. Germline-derived CDR1 and CDR2 are LNHDA and SQIVND (reference sequence). V lost 4 bases, J lost 4 bases, and 16 bases lay in between. The CDR3 here is CASSTSGGGPYGYTF. The CDR3 bases are TGTGCCAGTAGTACCTCCGGGGGTGGCCCCTATGGCTACACCTTC.

The V call is TRBV30, the J call TRBJ1-2; unclear D gene. The CDR3 consists of 12 residues. Trimming took 5 bases from V and 1 from J, leaving 8 bases between them. Looked up from germline, CDR1 is GTSNPN and CDR2 is SVGIG (reference sequence). The CDR3 DNA reads as TGTGCCTGGGCGAGCAATAACTATGGCTACACCTTC. Translated, it gives CAWASNNYGYTF.

V usage is TRBV27 and J usage is TRBJ2-5; D gene ambiguous. V lost 0 bases, J lost 0 bases, and 8 bases lay in between. Germline CDR1 is MNHEY and CDR2 is SMNVEV (reference sequence). The CDR3 runs 15 residues. As DNA, the CDR3 is TGTGCCAGCAGTTTATCTTGGCAGGACCAAGAGACCCAGTACTTC. The encoded protein is CASSLSWQDQETQYF.

The gene calls are TRBV5-8 and TRBJ1-2; D not certain. There are 12 residues in the CDR3. The germline V and J ends were trimmed by 0 bases and 6 bases, with 6 bases remaining between them. Germline V CDR1 and CDR2: SGHTS, YDEGEE. The CDR3 reads CASSLAPHGYTF. CDR3 nucleotide sequence: TGTGCCAGCAGCTTGGCGCCGCATGGCTACACCTTC.

The rearrangement joins TRBV5-4 to TRBJ1-2; D is possibly TRBD1 (5 bases). V was trimmed by 3 bases and J by 4 bases, leaving 13 bases between them. Germline assignment: CDR1 SGHNT and CDR2 YYREEE (reference sequence). This CDR3 is built from 14 residues. CDR3: CASSWDGRSYGYTF. The CDR3 nucleotides read TGTGCCAGCAGCTGGGACGGGAGAAGCTATGGCTACACCTTC.

This clone occurred a few times. The rearrangement links TRBV7-8 to TRBJ1-5; 8 nucleotides line up with TRBD1. The CDR3 runs 16 residues. Germline lookup yields CDR1 SGHVS and CDR2 FQNEAQ. V trimming: 4 bases; J trimming: 4 bases; junction bases outside the gene matches: 9. Written as DNA, the CDR3 is TGTGCCAGCAGCTCGAGCCAGGGGGCCCAAAATCAGCCCCAGCATTTT. This gives the protein CASSSSQGAQNQPQHF.

The CDR3 sequence is CASRGGNSSPLHF. CDR3 in DNA: TGTGCCAGCAGGGGGGGGAACAGCTCACCCCTCCACTTT. The chain is built from TRBV7-2 and TRBJ1-6, with D perhaps matching TRBD1 (5 bases). V shed 6 bases and J shed 10 bases, with 13 bases lying between them. This CDR3 is built from 13 residues. The germline CDR1 and CDR2 sequences are SGHTA and FQGNSA.

The DNA of the CDR3 is TGTGCCAGCAGCTTTCAACAGGGAACCTACGAGCAGTACTTC. This sequence encodes CASSFQQGTYEQYF. This chain links TRBV7-2 with TRBJ2-7; D possibly corresponds to TRBD1 (6 bases). The CDR3 runs 14 residues. Germline CDR1 reads SGHTA; CDR2 reads FQGNSA. Trimming removed 3 bases at V and 2 bases at J, with 11 bases between.